This T cell receptor beta chain was captured by sequencing in a study of OX40 agonist ivuxolimab in advanced cancers. Study-level background: Ivuxolimab, which patients received intravenously every 2 weeks, was dosed at 0.01 to 10 mg/kg.

The method was immunoSEQ multiplex PCR; TCRdb's version includes in-frame clones alone and lacks a portion of them. The data show approximately 50,000 clones, around four fifths seen once. This CDR3 comprises 10 residues. Trimming pared 5 bases from V and 8 bases from J, leaving 7 bases between. Germline V gives CDR1 DFQATT, CDR2 SNEGSKA (reference sequence). Specimen: CD4+ or CD8+ T cells sorted from blood, collected in a trial of the OX40 agonist ivuxolimab. The TCR comes from an adult with an advanced solid tumor such as melanoma, head and neck, liver or kidney cancer. V usage is TRBV20-1 and J usage is TRBJ2-1; no definite D call. The CDR3 spells CSASPDEQFF. The CDR3 nucleotides are TGCAGTGCTTCCCCCGATGAGCAGTTCTTC.